These 17 T cell receptor beta chains originate from one sample sequenced in a study of T-cell reconstitution after alpha-beta-depleted transplantation in children. Preparation of the TCRbeta library involved a method that used unique molecular identifiers. Using its own MiXCR run on the PCR reads, TCRdb lists one record per CDR3 protein. Of 250,000 to 300,000 distinct CDR3 sequences listed, 9.5% to 13% were seen once; the top ten hold around 22%. This specimen was peripheral blood, taken 180 days after TCRalphabeta/CD19-depleted stem cell transplant. All receptors come from a male patient between 2 and 10 years old who had a stem cell transplant for chronic granulomatous disease, so the T cells may come from the graft donor.

The table lists this clonotype with many counts. V and J are TRBV29-1 and TRBJ2-5; D call uncertain. This CDR3 region has 14 residues. V was shortened by 6 bases and J by 1 base, with 15 bases between the two germline ends. The V gene's germline CDR1 is SQVTM and CDR2 ANQGSEA. The CDR3 DNA follows: TGCAGCGTAGTGGCCTATAGGACCCAAGAGACCCAGTACTTC. Protein product: CSVVAYRTQETQYF.

For this clonotype: A read error may explain this, as a much larger clone is one base away. The chain uses TRBV13 and TRBJ1-2; D might be TRBD1 (5 bases). Germline V gives CDR1 PRHDT, CDR2 FYEKMQ (reference sequence). The CDR3 totals 15 residues. CDR3 amino acids: CACRVEGTPTVGYTF. The CDR3 DNA reads as TGTGCCTGCAGGGTGGAGGGCACACCAACGGTCGGCTACACCTTC.

This clonotype was detected ten times or more. This chain joins TRBV4-1 and TRBJ2-1; D unresolved. Germline V gives CDR1 MGHRA, CDR2 YSYEKL. Deletions cut 3 bases from V and 6 bases from J, with 12 bases between. The CDR3 extends over 14 amino acids. The CDR3 DNA is TGCGCCAGCAGCCATAGGTACAGCTTCAATGAGCAGTTCTTC. The encoded protein is CASSHRYSFNEQFF.

This clonotype was seen at least ten times. The gene calls are TRBV5-1 and TRBJ1-1; D is unclear. V was shortened by 1 base and J by 4 bases, with 8 bases between the two germline ends. In germline, CDR1 is SGHRS, CDR2 YFSETQ. CDR3 length: 13 amino acids. CDR3 sequence reads: CASSLKASTEAFF. In DNA, the CDR3 is TGCGCCAGCAGCTTGAAAGCGAGCACTGAAGCTTTCTTT. Full variable domain (remainder filled in from reference TRBV5-1 and TRBJ1-1): KAGVTQTPRYLIKTRGQQVTLSCSPISGHRSVSWYQQTPGQGLQFLFEYFSETQRNKGNFPGRFSGRQFSNSRSEMNVSTLELGDSALYLCASSLKASTEAFFGQGTRLTVV.

Comments on this clonotype: A clone one base away is much larger, so this may be a read error. The chain uses TRBV6-1 and TRBJ1-5; D gene ambiguous. This CDR3 is built from 15 residues. Trimming removed 6 bases from V and 5 bases from J, with 17 bases in between. In germline, CDR1 is MNHNS, CDR2 SASEGT. CDR3 sequence (DNA): TGTGCCAGCAGCCACGACGGAACCTCGCATCAGCCCCAGCATTTT. Translating gives CASSHDGTSHQPQHF.

This clonotype showed up many times. This sequence joins TRBV20-1 and TRBJ1-4; possibly TRBD1 for D (6 bases). This CDR3 region has 14 residues. Trimming took 1 base from V and 2 from J, leaving 8 bases between them. Germline CDR1 DFQATT, CDR2 SNEGSKA (reference sequence). The CDR3 reads CSARVGGTNEKLFF. Written as DNA, the CDR3 is TGCAGTGCTAGAGTAGGGGGTACTAATGAAAAACTGTTTTTT.

This clonotype was picked up many times. The chain uses TRBV6-5 and TRBJ2-2; D is unresolved. V shed 0 bases and J shed 5 bases, with 10 bases lying between them. This CDR3 contains 15 residues. Germline CDR1 reads MNHEY; CDR2 reads SVGAGI. CDR3 amino acids: CASSYSPEQTGELFF. In DNA, the CDR3 is TGTGCCAGCAGTTACTCCCCAGAACAGACCGGGGAGCTGTTTTTT.

This clonotype has just a few counts. The J gene is TRBJ1-2, the V gene TRBV7-9, with D tentatively TRBD1 (5 bases). In germline, CDR1 is SEHNR, CDR2 FQNEAQ (reference sequence). V lost 5 bases and J 5 bases, leaving 15 bases between the germline ends. This CDR3 comprises 14 residues. The CDR3 here is CASSNPRDPYGYTF. The CDR3 region has the DNA TGTGCCAGCAGCAATCCCAGGGACCCTTATGGCTACACCTTC.

This clonotype was observed many times. The chain joins TRBV25-1 to TRBJ2-7, with 12 bases matching TRBD1. Unmatched junction bases numbered 1, after V lost 2 bases and J lost 8 bases. CDR1 and CDR2 from the germline V gene are MGHDK and SYGVNS. CDR3 length: 13 amino acids. The DNA of the CDR3 is TGTGCCAGCAGTGAAGGGACAGGGGGCAAGCAGTACTTC. Its protein product is CASSEGTGGKQYF.

This clonotype was seen many times. CDR3 bases: TGCAGCGTTGAAATCGGTAACTATGGCTACACCTTC. This translates into CSVEIGNYGYTF. The chain recombines TRBV29-1 with TRBJ1-2; no reliable D call. The germline V gene encodes CDR1 SQVTM and CDR2 ANQGSEA. CDR3 length: 12 residues. The ends were cut back, 2 bases at V and 1 base at J, with 5 bases in the middle.

This clonotype occurred many times. This chain joins TRBV28 and TRBJ2-7, with D unresolved. The CDR3 is 13 residues long. The germline gives CDR1 MDHEN, CDR2 SYDVKM. The V end was cut by 7 bases, the J end by 7 bases, with 17 bases between. The CDR3 sequence: CASTGGIDLEQYF. The CDR3 DNA is TGTGCCAGCACCGGCGGAATCGATCTGGAGCAGTACTTC. The entire variable domain, with the rest obtained from reference TRBV28 and TRBJ2-7, is as follows: DVKVTQSSRYLVKRTGEKVFLECVQDMDHENMFWYRQDPGLGLRLIYFSYDVKMKEKGDIPEGYSVSREKKERFSLILESASTNQTSMYLCASTGGIDLEQYFGPGTRLTVT.

This clonotype was detected only a few times. The chain is built from TRBV4-2 and TRBJ2-1, with no clear D. The CDR3 extends over 19 amino acids. The ends were cut back, 4 bases at V and 0 bases at J, with 22 bases in the middle. Per germline, CDR1 LGHNA and CDR2 YNFKEQ. CDR3 sequence reads: CASSPLIAGPSNSYNEQFF. The CDR3 nucleotides read TGTGCCAGCAGCCCCCTCATAGCTGGGCCATCGAACTCCTACAATGAGCAGTTCTTC.

The V and J genes are TRBV15 and TRBJ1-5; the match to TRBD1 covers 8 bases. J was trimmed by 3 bases and V by 5 bases; bases with no gene match: 6. There are 15 residues in the CDR3. The germline V gene has CDR1 LNHNV and CDR2 YYDKDF (reference sequence). The CDR3 loop is CATSGQGAFNQPQHF. For the CDR3, the DNA is TGTGCCACCAGCGGCCAGGGGGCTTTCAATCAGCCCCAGCATTTT. The full variable domain, completed using reference TRBV15 and TRBJ1-5, is DAMVIQNPRYQVTQFGKPVTLSCSQTLNHNVMYWYQQKSSQAPKLLFHYYDKDFNNEADTPDNFQSRRPNTSFCFLDIRSPGLGDTAMYLCATSGQGAFNQPQHFGDGTRLSIL.

This clonotype has a handful of counts. The rearrangement links TRBV3-1 to TRBJ2-3; unclear D gene. V lost 0 bases, J lost 0 bases, and 16 bases lay in between. The CDR3 spans 18 residues. Germline V gene data show CDR1 as LGHDT and CDR2 as YNNKEL (reference sequence). The CDR3, as DNA: TGTGCCAGCAGCCAAGAGTGGGATCCCGGTTGGAGCACAGATACGCAGTATTTT. Its translation is CASSQEWDPGWSTDTQYF.

With respect to this clonotype: A much larger clone lies a single base off, so this may be a read error. CDR3 DNA sequence: TGCAGTGCTGGGTTCCGAGCGGGAGGATCTTACAATGAGCAGTTCTTC. This sequence encodes CSAGFRAGGSYNEQFF. The V gene is TRBV20-1, the J gene TRBJ2-1, with 9 nucleotides matching TRBD2. There are 16 residues in the CDR3. The germline V gene encodes CDR1 DFQATT and CDR2 SNEGSKA (reference sequence). V lost 5 bases to trimming and J lost 4 bases; unmatched junction nucleotides: 12.

The sample holds many counts of this clonotype. The genes are TRBV29-1 and TRBJ1-1; 8 nucleotides align to TRBD1. With V trimmed by 2 bases and J by 10 bases, 9 bases remained unmatched. The CDR3 spans 13 residues. The germline V gene has CDR1 SQVTM and CDR2 ANQGSEA. CDR3 region: CSVELDRAFVAFF. The DNA of the CDR3 is TGCAGCGTTGAACTGGACAGGGCCTTTGTAGCTTTCTTT. The full variable domain, completed using reference TRBV29-1 and TRBJ1-1, is SAVISQKPSRDICQRGTSLTIQCQVDSQVTMMFWYRQQPGQSLTLIATANQGSEATYESGFVIDKFPISRPNLTFSTLTVSNMSPEDSSIYLCSVELDRAFVAFFGQGTRLTVV.

This chain connects TRBV4-3 to TRBJ2-7; D possibly corresponds to TRBD2 (5 bases). This CDR3 has 15 residues. Looked up from germline, CDR1 is LGHNA and CDR2 is YSLEER. V shed 1 base and J shed 0 bases, with 10 bases lying between them. The CDR3 reads CASSQGSGLSYEQYF. For the CDR3, the DNA is TGCGCCAGCAGCCAAGGGAGCGGACTCTCCTACGAGCAGTACTTC.